The 30 T cell receptor beta chains listed next were all sequenced from one sample in a study of vaccination effects on CD4 cells after COVID-19. Antigen specificity for these receptors is unknown. Antigen-specific CD4+ T cells were first expanded with viral peptide pools by the ViraFEST assay and only then sequenced. Subsequent to a culture period of nine to ten days, CD4+ T cells were isolated. The participants, recipients of two vaccine doses, got either BNT162b2 or mRNA-1273. Clones were read by immunoSEQ multiplex PCR, and TCRdb kept only the in-frame ones, dropping some. The sample lists about 38,000 clones, approximately 82% occurring once. This specimen consisted of CD4+ T cells from PBMCs cultured with HCoV-NL63 spike peptides, obtained after COVID-19 vaccination. The receptors come from a human donor who received a COVID-19 vaccine. Some clones in this sample may be carry-over from other donors' samples.

V and J are TRBV19 and TRBJ2-3; tentatively, D is TRBD2 (5 bases). Germline V CDR1 and CDR2: LNHDA, SQIVND (reference sequence). V gave up 2 bases and J gave up 1 base, with 7 bases separating them. The CDR3 totals 14 residues. CDR3 in DNA: TGTGCCAGTAGTATAAGTAGCGGCACAGATACGCAGTATTTT. Its protein is CASSISSGTDTQYF.

This sequence joins TRBV6-6 and TRBJ1-4; D is unresolved. This CDR3 is built from 15 residues. The V end lost 2 bases, the J end lost 5 bases, and 12 bases lay between the germline ends. Germline V lookup: CDR1 MNHNY, CDR2 SVGAGI (reference sequence). The CDR3 DNA sequence: TGTGCCAGCAGTTACCGGGGAGGGTCGAATGAAAAACTGTTTTTT. Translating it yields CASSYRGGSNEKLFF.

The chain is built from TRBV10-3 and TRBJ1-1; D is uncertain. The germline V gene encodes CDR1 ENHRY and CDR2 SYGVKD. CDR3 length: 14 residues. The V and J ends lost 4 bases and 3 bases respectively, with 12 bases between them. In DNA, the CDR3 is TGTGCCATCAGTGGGCAAGTCTCCCACACTGAAGCTTTCTTT. Amino acid sequence: CAISGQVSHTEAFF.

The chain couples TRBV15 to TRBJ1-4, with D possibly matching TRBD1 (6 bases). This CDR3 is 12 amino acids long. V lost 6 bases and J lost 5, with 7 bases in between. Germline CDR1 and CDR2: LNHNV and YYDKDF (reference sequence). The CDR3 loop reads CATRQGNEKLFF. Written as DNA, the CDR3 is TGTGCCACCAGACAGGGAAATGAAAAACTGTTTTTT.

V and J are TRBV18 and TRBJ1-6, with D possibly being TRBD1 (6 bases). V dropped 2 bases and J dropped 8 bases, with 16 bases sitting between them. The length of the CDR3 is 16 residues. Looked up from germline, CDR1 is KGHSH and CDR2 is LQKENI. The DNA of the CDR3 is TGTGCCAGCTCACCAAGAACAGGGAGGCTTGATTCACCCCTCCACTTT. Translated: CASSPRTGRLDSPLHF.

This clone was picked up one time. This chain joins TRBV6-5 and TRBJ1-5; D gene unclear. Trimming pared 7 bases from V and 1 base from J, leaving 11 bases between. The length of the CDR3 is 14 residues. CDR1 and CDR2 (germline): MNHEY, SVGAGI. In DNA form, the CDR3 reads TGTGCCAGCAACTTGAAGGGAAGCAATCAGCCCCAGCATTTT. Translated, it gives CASNLKGSNQPQHF.

The genes are TRBV13 and TRBJ2-1; 8 bases map to TRBD2. The ends lost 2 bases at V and 0 bases at J; junction bases unmatched: 6. Germline lookup yields CDR1 PRHDT and CDR2 FYEKMQ (reference sequence). This CDR3 has 17 amino acids. CDR3 nucleotide sequence: TGTGCCAGCAGCTTATATTCCGGGGGGGGCTCCTACAATGAGCAGTTCTTC. Protein: CASSLYSGGGSYNEQFF.

V is TRBV9 and J is TRBJ2-2; weak D call: TRBD1 (6 bases). This CDR3 contains 17 residues. Per germline, CDR1 SGDLS and CDR2 YYNGEE. V lost 4 bases to trimming and J lost 0 bases, with 16 bases between them. DNA for the CDR3: TGTGCCAGCAGCACCCGTAATGGGGGCCCGAACACCGGGGAGCTGTTTTTT. This gives the protein CASSTRNGGPNTGELFF.

The chain has TRBV24-1 and TRBJ2-3; TRBD1 matches 9 bases. Losses at the gene ends were 5 bases for V and 5 bases for J; bases not matched to a gene: 7. Germline CDR1 KGHDR, CDR2 SFDVKD. The CDR3 runs 15 residues. CDR3 protein: CATSAPLDRGDTQYF. CDR3 DNA: TGTGCCACCAGTGCCCCACTGGACAGGGGAGATACGCAGTATTTT.

The chain employs TRBV3-1 (or the pseudogene TRBV3-2) and TRBJ2-1; D is ambiguous. This CDR3 comprises 14 residues. The germline CDR1 and CDR2 sequences are LGHDT and YNNKEL (reference sequence). Trimming took 4 bases from V and 7 from J, leaving 14 bases between them. CDR3 sequence: CASSLRNLENEQFF. The CDR3 DNA follows: TGTGCCAGCAGCCTCAGAAACCTAGAGAATGAGCAGTTCTTC.

The chain links TRBV19 to TRBJ2-1, with TRBD1 as a possible D gene (6 bases). Germline CDR1 and CDR2: LNHDA and SQIVND (reference sequence). V gave up 1 base and J gave up 4 bases, with 17 bases separating them. The CDR3 has 17 amino acids. Here the CDR3 DNA reads TGTGCCAGTAGTATAGCGGCCGGGACAACCACTTACAATGAGCAGTTCTTC. Translated: CASSIAAGTTTYNEQFF.

V is TRBV19 and J is TRBJ1-5; the match to TRBD1 covers 7 bases. The CDR3 extends over 16 amino acids. J was trimmed by 2 bases and V by 7 bases; bases with no gene match: 11. In germline, CDR1 is LNHDA, CDR2 SQIVND (reference sequence). DNA for the CDR3: TGTGCCAGTATCGAGGACAGGAGAACTGGCAATCAGCCCCAGCATTTT. As protein: CASIEDRRTGNQPQHF. The variable domain in full, completed from reference TRBV19 and TRBJ1-5, reads DGGITQSPKYLFRKEGQNVTLSCEQNLNHDAMYWYRQDPGQGLRLIYYSQIVNDFQKGDIAEGYSVSREKKESFPLTVTSAQKNPTAFYLCASIEDRRTGNQPQHFGDGTRLSIL.

There are a few counts of this clone. J is TRBJ2-5 and V is TRBV4-1, with 9 bases that match TRBD2. CDR1 MGHRA and CDR2 YSYEKL come from the germline V gene. The V and J ends lost 1 base and 5 bases, in that order; junction bases with no gene match: 14. The CDR3 is 18 amino acids. CDR3 nucleotide sequence: TGCGCCAGCAGCCAAGGGCCCCTTAGGGCGGGGGGGCTGGAGACCCAGTACTTC. It specifies CASSQGPLRAGGLETQYF.

The chain joins TRBV28 to TRBJ1-3, with 7 bases identical to TRBD1. After removal of 5 bases from V and 4 bases from J, the junction contained 11 bases not matched to a gene. The CDR3 sequence is 16 residues long. CDR1 MDHEN and CDR2 SYDVKM come from the germline V gene. CDR3 sequence reads: CASSPGRTGAGNTIYF. The DNA of the CDR3 is TGTGCCAGCAGTCCAGGTCGAACAGGGGCCGGAAACACCATATATTTT.

The chain is built from TRBV3-1 (or the pseudogene TRBV3-2) and TRBJ2-2, with no clear D. Trimming removed 2 bases at V and 7 bases at J, with 5 bases between. CDR3 size: 12 residues. Looked up from germline, CDR1 is LGHDT and CDR2 is YNNKEL (reference sequence). CDR3 coding DNA: TGTGCCAGCAGCCAATCAGTCGGGGAGCTGTTTTTT. Its protein product is CASSQSVGELFF.

The chain couples TRBV6-1 to TRBJ2-3, with D possibly matching TRBD2 (5 bases). The CDR3 has 17 residues. V was trimmed by 2 bases and J by 0 bases, leaving 15 bases between them. Germline V gene data show CDR1 as MNHNS and CDR2 as SASEGT. The CDR3 reads CASSETRTGPSTDTQYF. CDR3 coding DNA: TGTGCCAGCAGTGAAACTCGGACTGGGCCTAGCACAGATACGCAGTATTTT.

V usage is TRBV15 and J usage is TRBJ1-1, with D possibly TRBD1 on 5 matching bases. With 6 bases removed from V and 0 bases from J, the gap between germline ends came to 23 bases. The CDR3 length is 18 residues. The germline V gene encodes CDR1 LNHNV and CDR2 YYDKDF (reference sequence). Here the CDR3 DNA reads TGTGCCACCAGAGAGGAAAGTCCGGACACCATCCTGAACACTGAAGCTTTCTTT. Translated, it gives CATREESPDTILNTEAFF.

Relative to its sample, this clone is medium-sized (0.01 to 0.1%). The CDR3 sequence: CASSLDQGASFF. The CDR3 bases are TGTGCCAGCAGCTTAGATCAGGGGGCTTCTTTCTTT. This sequence joins TRBV7-8 and TRBJ1-1; the match to TRBD1 covers 8 bases. The CDR3 runs to 12 residues. Trimming removed 1 base from V and 12 bases from J; junction bases left unmatched: 4. CDR1 is SGHVS and CDR2 is FQNEAQ in the germline V gene.

J is TRBJ2-1 and V is TRBV5-1, with TRBD2 matching 10 bases. J was trimmed by 1 base and V by 3 bases; bases with no gene match: 13. In germline, CDR1 is SGHRS, CDR2 YFSETQ. The CDR3 contains 19 residues. In DNA form, the CDR3 reads TGCGCCAGCAGCTCCCAGGGTGTAGCGGGGGGCCGTTCCTACAATGAGCAGTTCTTC. Amino acids: CASSSQGVAGGRSYNEQFF.

The chain employs TRBV20-1 and TRBJ2-1; 11 bases line up with TRBD2. J lost 6 bases, V lost 3 bases, and 4 bases had no gene match. Germline V lookup: CDR1 DFQATT, CDR2 SNEGSKA (reference sequence). This CDR3 has 14 residues. The CDR3 region has the DNA TGCAGTGCTAGTACTAGCGGGGGAGTCAATGAGCAGTTCTTC. This codes for CSASTSGGVNEQFF.

The chain combines TRBV6-4 with TRBJ2-3, with 8 bases fitting TRBD1. From germline, CDR1 is MRHNA and CDR2 SNTAGT. With V trimmed by 6 bases and J by 3 bases, 5 bases remained unmatched. The CDR3 spans 14 residues. The CDR3 coding sequence is TGTGCCAGCAGCCCCGACAGGGGTACAGATACGCAGTATTTT. Protein product: CASSPDRGTDTQYF.

In the case of this clone: At one boundary the junction diverges from the germline segment, which might be a read error. The chain is built from TRBV18 and TRBJ2-1; 11 nucleotides line up with TRBD2. The CDR3 is 15 residues long. Germline CDR1 KGHSH, CDR2 LQKENI. The CDR3 spells CASSLLAGDYSEQFF. CDR3 bases: TGTGCCAGCTCCCTACTAGCGGGGGATTACAGTGAGCAGTTCTTC.

The chain links TRBV2 to TRBJ2-2; TRBD1 aligns across 11 bases. The CDR3 runs to 15 residues. V lost 4 bases and J lost 6; bases outside the gene matches: 4. Looked up from germline, CDR1 is SNHLY and CDR2 is FYNNEI. The DNA for the CDR3 is TGTGCCAGCAGTGGCGGACAGGGGGCGCCCGGGGAGCTGTTTTTT. It specifies CASSGGQGAPGELFF.

V and J are TRBV23-1 and TRBJ2-7; TRBD1 matches at 10 bases. TRBV23-1 is flagged as an ORF with uncertain function. With V trimmed by 8 bases and J by 3 bases, 4 bases remained unmatched. The CDR3 spans 13 residues. CDR3 sequence: CASGTGVFYEQYV. The CDR3 DNA reads TGCGCCAGCGGGACAGGGGTATTCTACGAGCAGTACGTC.

The CDR3 DNA sequence: TGTGCCACCAGTTTAAGGGGTCAGTACGAGCAGTACGTC. Translated, it gives CATSLRGQYEQYV. The chain combines TRBV24-1 with TRBJ2-7; the D gene is possibly TRBD1 (5 bases). This CDR3 has 13 residues. Germline lookup yields CDR1 KGHDR and CDR2 SFDVKD. Trimming removed 6 bases from V and 4 bases from J, with 12 bases in between.

The V and J genes are TRBV5-1 and TRBJ2-3; unclear D gene. V was trimmed by 2 bases and J by 3 bases, leaving 7 bases between them. The CDR3 has 13 amino acids. Germline V gene data show CDR1 as SGHRS and CDR2 as YFSETQ. The CDR3 here is CASSFSRTDTQYF. Written as DNA, the CDR3 is TGCGCCAGCAGCTTCTCAAGGACAGATACGCAGTATTTT.

This sequence joins TRBV7-2 and TRBJ1-6, with D tentatively TRBD1 (5 bases). The CDR3 contains 15 residues. The germline CDR1 and CDR2 sequences are SGHTA and FQGNSA. The ends were cut back, 1 base at V and 9 bases at J, with 13 bases in the middle. CDR3 protein: CASSLGSGQSSPLHF. CDR3 coding DNA: TGTGCCAGCAGCTTAGGTTCGGGGCAGAGTTCACCCCTCCACTTT. The full variable domain, in which reference TRBV7-2 and TRBJ1-6 provide the parts outside the CDR3, is GAGVSQSPSNKVTEKGKDVELRCDPISGHTALYWYRQSLGQGLEFLIYFQGNSAPDKSGLPSDRFSAERTGGSVSTLTIQRTQQEDSAVYLCASSLGSGQSSPLHFGNGTRLTVT.

This chain links TRBV5-6 with TRBJ1-1; possible D gene TRBD1, 6 bases. Germline V CDR1 and CDR2: SGHDT, YYEEEE. V gave up 1 base and J gave up 4 bases, with 14 bases separating them. The CDR3 has 15 residues. CDR3 amino acids: CASSLQPGAGTEAFF. CDR3 nucleotide sequence: TGTGCCAGCAGCTTGCAGCCAGGGGCGGGCACTGAAGCTTTCTTT. Drawing the rest from reference TRBV5-6 and TRBJ1-1, the complete variable domain is DAGVTQSPTHLIKTRGQQVTLRCSPKSGHDTVSWYQQALGQGPQFIFQYYEEEERQRGNFPDRFSGHQFPNYSSELNVNALLLGDSALYLCASSLQPGAGTEAFFGQGTRLTVV.

This clone was observed a handful of times. The chain carries TRBV19 and TRBJ1-2, with D uncertain. Trimming cost V 2 bases and J 5 bases, with 6 bases left between them. CDR1 and CDR2 from the germline V gene are LNHDA and SQIVND (reference sequence). The CDR3 runs to 12 residues. The CDR3 DNA is TGTGCCAGTAGTATAAGAGGGTATGGCTACACCTTC. This codes for CASSIRGYGYTF.

The count of this clone is one. The chain couples TRBV4-1 to TRBJ2-1, with D possibly matching TRBD2 (6 bases). Between the trimmed V and J ends, which lost 2 bases and 3 bases, there was a span of 11 bases. This CDR3 spans 15 amino acids. Germline loops: CDR1 MGHRA, CDR2 YSYEKL. The CDR3 DNA sequence: TGCGCCAGCAGCCAACAGGAGGGTTTCTACAATGAGCAGTTCTTC. It is translated as CASSQQEGFYNEQFF.